This T cell receptor (beta chain) was sequenced in a study of blood T cells in healthy people across ages. Overall study findings and caveats: Donors of long life had a larger count of naive CD4+ cells and greater diversity than aged donors. Across the age range, TCR beta diversity per million T cells fell in a roughly linear way.

The authors ran a second PCR of about 7 to 12 cycles using a sample-barcoded 5' primer and a J-beta primer mix. Every cDNA was tagged by a template-switch adaptor with 12 random nucleotides. MiXCR, run by TCRdb on the 5' RACE reads, gives a single entry per CDR3 protein. The repertoire holds 1.5 million to 2 million distinct CDR3 sequences, with roughly 52% as singletons. Remarks on this clonotype: Antigen: not known.

Germline V gene sequence: CDR1 MDHEN, CDR2 SYDVKM. The CDR3 contains 13 residues. The V end was cut by 4 bases, the J end by 3 bases, with 10 bases between. The specimen was blood. The V call is TRBV28, the J call TRBJ2-7; D remains unclear. The receptor's source is a woman between 35 and 50 years old in good health. Here the CDR3 DNA reads TGTGCCAGCAGTTCCCCCCGGAGCTACGAGCAGTACTTC. This sequence encodes CASSSPRSYEQYF.